This T cell receptor beta chain was sequenced in a study of cytomegalovirus exposure and HLA in healthy donors. Remarks on this clone: Its antigen is not identified.

Study-level findings and limits: The records held CMV serostatus as the only immune exposure information.

The germline CDR1 and CDR2 sequences are MGHRA and YSYEKL. This CDR3 has 17 amino acids. V lost 3 bases and J 0 bases, leaving 15 bases between the germline ends. With 60 Vbeta and 13 Jbeta primers, the PCR was carried out. Produced via immunoSEQ multiplex PCR; TCRdb's table is partial and in-frame only. The top ten clones hold 3% to 3.5% of a sample with some 96,000 clones, 64% of them seen once. The specimen was PBMCs. The clonotype originates from a man in his 60s in good health and CMV-seronegative. The V and J genes are TRBV4-1 and TRBJ1-3; a possible D gene is TRBD1 (6 bases). The CDR3 region has the DNA TGCGCCAGCAGCCATCTGCTGGACAGTCCCTCTGGAAACACCATATATTTT. This encodes CASSHLLDSPSGNTIYF.